A selection of T cell receptor beta chains follows, all from one sample in a study of PD-1 blockade in classical Hodgkin lymphoma. Repertoires were generated with immunoSEQ multiplex PCR, while TCRdb's copy carries only in-frame clones and drops some. The sample shows about 25,000 clones, about 89% of them seen only once. The specimen sequenced was CD4+ T cells from blood. These receptor sequences come from a human donor with classical Hodgkin lymphoma. Both conserved end residues are part of each CDR3. D genes are given only for firm matches. Rows give clone size only sometimes, using once, few, many, or a class for an expanded clone.

clone_size d_call j_call v_call cdr3_nt cdr3_aa
- - TRBJ1-2 TRBV11-2 TGTGCCAGCAGCCGGAACCCCTATGGCTACACCTTC CASSRNPYGYTF
- - TRBJ2-1 TRBV5-4 TGTGCCAGCAGCTTGTTACAGCCTAATGAGCAGTTCTTC CASSLLQPNEQFF
- TRBD1 TRBJ1-1 TRBV28 TGTGCCAGCAAGCGGACAGGGGACATGAACACTGAAGCTTTCTTT CASKRTGDMNTEAFF
- TRBD1 TRBJ2-7 TRBV30 TGTGCCTGGAGTCCAATACAGGGGGGCGGCTCCTACGAGCAGTACTTC CAWSPIQGGGSYEQYF
- TRBD1 TRBJ1-2 TRBV19 TGTGCCAGTAGCCGGACAGGGCTGTTCTCCTCTTATGGCTACACCTTC CASSRTGLFSSYGYTF
- TRBD1 TRBJ2-7 TRBV29-1 TGCAGCGTTGTTCTGGGGCCGGGACAGGGCTACGAGCAGTACTTC CSVVLGPGQGYEQYF
- - TRBJ2-7 TRBV30 TGTGCCTGGAGTGCCCACCAAATGACCGCCAGGGACGAGCAGTACTTC CAWSAHQMTARDEQYF
- TRBD2 TRBJ2-1 TRBV7-2 TGTGCCAGCAGCCCGGTGAATAGCGGGGGCCGGGAGCAGTTCTTC CASSPVNSGGREQFF
- TRBD2 TRBJ2-5 TRBV11-2 TGTGCCAGCAGTCCGCCGGTAGCGGGGGCGTGGGCCCAGACCCAGTACTTC CASSPPVAGAWAQTQYF
- - TRBJ1-4 TRBV10-1 TGCGCCAGCAGCGGCAGGGGAAGCGAAAAACTGTTTTTT CASSGRGSEKLFF
- - TRBJ1-6 TRBV5-1 TGCGCCAGCAGCTTGGCCGGGTCAGGAGATTCACCCCTCCACTTT CASSLAGSGDSPLHF
- - TRBJ2-3 TRBV5-1 TGCGCCAGCAGCTTGTACGCGGCACTCGGTACGCAGTATTTT CASSLYAALGTQYF
- TRBD1 TRBJ2-7 TRBV4-3 TGCGCCAGCAGCCGGGACAGGCGAGGGTACGAGCAGTACTTC CASSRDRRGYEQYF
- TRBD1 TRBJ1-3 TRBV4-1 TGCGCCAGCAGCCGGGCTCTTCGACCGGACAGGACTGGAAACACCATATATTTT CASSRALRPDRTGNTIYF
- TRBD1 TRBJ1-1 TRBV20-1 TGCAGTGCATTTGACAGGGTTGTCGCTTTCTTT CSAFDRVVAFF
- - TRBJ1-4 TRBV4-1 TGCGCCAGCAGCAAAAGAGACGGGGTTACTAATGAAAAACTGTTTTTT CASSKRDGVTNEKLFF
- - TRBJ2-3 TRBV5-5 TGTGCCAGCAGCGTTGGACTGTCCTCAACCACAGATACGCAGTATTTT CASSVGLSSTTDTQYF
- - TRBJ2-1 TRBV11-1 TGTGCCAGCAGCTTAGGGAGCAGGAACAATGAGCAGTTCTTC CASSLGSRNNEQFF
few - TRBJ1-1 TRBV28 TGTGCCAGCAGCTTACCACAGTACACTGAAGCTTTCTTT CASSLPQYTEAFF
- - TRBJ1-5 TRBV9 TGTGCCAGCAGCGGGGGGGAATCCAATCAGCCCCAGCATTTT CASSGGESNQPQHF
- - TRBJ1-5 TRBV7-2 TGTGCCAGCAGCCGGAGAGGGCAGGAAAATCAGCCCCAGCATTTT CASSRRGQENQPQHF
once TRBD1 TRBJ1-2 TRBV6-5 TGTGCCAGCAGTTACTCAGACAGGGGCTTCTATGGCTACACCTTC CASSYSDRGFYGYTF
- - TRBJ2-4 TRBV6-1 TGTGCCAGCAGTGAATGGTGGGATGCGCCGCTTCAGTACTTC CASSEWWDAPLQYF
- TRBD1 TRBJ2-2 TRBV25-1 TGTGCCAGCACTCCGGACAGGGGGCGAACCGGGGAGCTGTTTTTT CASTPDRGRTGELFF
- TRBD2 TRBJ2-3 TRBV6-1 TGTGCCACCTCGGGACTAGCGGGGGGTGGAGATACGCAGTATTTT CATSGLAGGGDTQYF
- TRBD2 TRBJ2-1 TRBV7-2 TGTGCCAGCAGCTCCCAGCCAGCGGGGGGGGGTGAGCAGTTCTTC CASSSQPAGGGEQFF
- - TRBJ2-2 TRBV5-1 TGCGCCAGCAGCTTTAGACAGAAAAACACCGGGGAGCTGTTTTTT CASSFRQKNTGELFF
- - TRBJ1-2 TRBV7-9 TGTGCCAGCAGCTTAAGCGGACGGGATGGCTACACCTTC CASSLSGRDGYTF
- TRBD1 TRBJ2-1 TRBV5-1 TGCGCCAGCAGCTTGGAGGACAGGGGTGTCGATGAGCAGTTCTTC CASSLEDRGVDEQFF
- - TRBJ1-1 TRBV29-1 TGCAGCGTTGAAGGTTTAATAGGGTTTGGAATAACTGAAGCTTTCTTT CSVEGLIGFGITEAFF